Shown below are 5 T cell receptor beta chains from a single sample sequenced in a study of shared clonotypes between healthy human individuals. The method was immunoSEQ multiplex PCR; TCRdb's version includes in-frame clones alone and lacks a portion of them. Seen here are more than 2 million clones, roughly 95% observed once, and the top ten hold roughly 1%. CD45RO-negative, CCR7-selected cells formed the naive CD8 fraction, which excluded terminally differentiated effector memory CD45RA+ cells. What was sequenced was naive CD8+ T cells sorted from blood. These receptor sequences come from a man between 18 and 29 years old in good health.

With respect to this clone: Additional DNA sequences in this sample encode the identical CDR3. The CDR3, as DNA: TGTGCCTGGAGCCCGGTTAACTATGGCTACACCTTC. Protein sequence: CAWSPVNYGYTF. This chain connects TRBV30 to TRBJ1-2, with no clear D. CDR1 is GTSNPN and CDR2 is SVGIG in the germline V gene (reference sequence). The CDR3 length is 12 residues. Between the trimmed V and J ends, which lost 3 bases and 1 base, there was a span of 6 bases.

The chain joins TRBV5-6 to TRBJ2-1, with 7 bases aligning to TRBD2. Germline-derived CDR1 and CDR2 are SGHDT and YYEEEE. The V gene end was trimmed by 1 base and the J gene end by 0 bases; junction bases not matched to a gene: 4. The length of the CDR3 is 16 residues. The CDR3 sequence is CASSLLAASSYNEQFF. The CDR3 DNA sequence: TGTGCCAGCAGCTTGCTAGCGGCCAGCTCCTACAATGAGCAGTTCTTC.

The V gene is TRBV25-1, the J gene TRBJ1-3; D may be TRBD1 (5 bases). The CDR3 is 15 residues long. Germline V gene lookup returns CDR1 MGHDK and CDR2 SYGVNS. The V gene lost 3 bases and the J gene lost 0 bases, with 9 bases spanning the gap. The CDR3 loop is CASSDGGNSGNTIYF. CDR3 sequence (DNA): TGTGCCAGCAGTGACGGGGGAAACTCTGGAAACACCATATATTTT.

The chain links TRBV9 to TRBJ1-2; tentatively, D is TRBD1 (5 bases). V gave up 0 bases and J gave up 7 bases, with 10 bases separating them. CDR1 and CDR2 from the germline V gene are SGDLS and YYNGEE. The CDR3 spans 13 residues. The CDR3 nucleotides read TGTGCCAGCAGCGTAGGGGGGGAAGGTGGCTACACCTTC. This gives the protein CASSVGGEGGYTF.

In this sample, this clone turned up once. The J gene is TRBJ1-2, the V gene TRBV28, with D possibly TRBD1 on 6 matching bases. Deletions cut 3 bases from V and 2 bases from J, with 25 bases between. The CDR3 spans 19 residues. In germline, CDR1 is MDHEN, CDR2 SYDVKM. CDR3 sequence reads: CASSFESYRERFINYGYTF. The CDR3 coding sequence is TGTGCCAGCAGTTTCGAATCCTACAGGGAAAGGTTCATCAACTATGGCTACACCTTC.